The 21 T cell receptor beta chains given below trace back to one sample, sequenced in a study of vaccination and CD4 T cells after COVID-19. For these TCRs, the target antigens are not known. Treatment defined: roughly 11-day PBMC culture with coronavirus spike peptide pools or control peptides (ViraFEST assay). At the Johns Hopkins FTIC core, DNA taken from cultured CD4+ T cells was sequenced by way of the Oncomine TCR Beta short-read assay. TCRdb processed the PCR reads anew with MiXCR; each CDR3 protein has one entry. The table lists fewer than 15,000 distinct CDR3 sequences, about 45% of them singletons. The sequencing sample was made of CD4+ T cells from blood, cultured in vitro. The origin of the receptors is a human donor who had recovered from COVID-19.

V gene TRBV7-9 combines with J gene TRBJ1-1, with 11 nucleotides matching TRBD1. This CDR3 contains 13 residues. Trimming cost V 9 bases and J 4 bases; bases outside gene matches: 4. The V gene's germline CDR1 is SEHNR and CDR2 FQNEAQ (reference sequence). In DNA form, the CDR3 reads TGTGCCAGTTTGGGGACAGGGGGCACTGAAGCTTTCTTT. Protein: CASLGTGGTEAFF.

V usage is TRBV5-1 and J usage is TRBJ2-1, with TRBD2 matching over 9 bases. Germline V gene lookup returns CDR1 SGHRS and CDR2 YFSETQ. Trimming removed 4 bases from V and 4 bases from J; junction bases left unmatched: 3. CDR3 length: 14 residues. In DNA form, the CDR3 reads TGCGCCAGCAGCCTAGCGGGACTTTACAATGAGCAGTTCTTC. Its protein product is CASSLAGLYNEQFF.

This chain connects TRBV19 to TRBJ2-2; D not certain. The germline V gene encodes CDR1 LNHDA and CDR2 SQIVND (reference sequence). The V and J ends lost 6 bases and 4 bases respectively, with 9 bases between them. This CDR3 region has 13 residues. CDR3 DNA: TGTGCCAGTAGGGCTTTGGGCACCGGGGAGCTGTTTTTT. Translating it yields CASRALGTGELFF. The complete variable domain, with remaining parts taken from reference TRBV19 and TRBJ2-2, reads DGGITQSPKYLFRKEGQNVTLSCEQNLNHDAMYWYRQDPGQGLRLIYYSQIVNDFQKGDIAEGYSVSREKKESFPLTVTSAQKNPTAFYLCASRALGTGELFFGEGSRLTVL.

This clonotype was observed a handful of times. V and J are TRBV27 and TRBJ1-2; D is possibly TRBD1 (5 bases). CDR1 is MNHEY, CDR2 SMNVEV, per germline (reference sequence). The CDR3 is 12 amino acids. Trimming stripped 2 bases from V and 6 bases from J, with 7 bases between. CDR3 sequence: CASSLRGDGYTF. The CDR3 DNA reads TGTGCCAGCAGTTTAAGAGGGGATGGCTACACCTTC.

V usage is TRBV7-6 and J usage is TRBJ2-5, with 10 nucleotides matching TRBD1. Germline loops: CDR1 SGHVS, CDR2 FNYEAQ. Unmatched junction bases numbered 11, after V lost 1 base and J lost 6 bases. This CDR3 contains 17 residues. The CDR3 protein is CASSLVGPTGGKKTQYF. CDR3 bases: TGTGCCAGCAGCTTAGTGGGACCGACAGGGGGCAAAAAGACCCAGTACTTC.

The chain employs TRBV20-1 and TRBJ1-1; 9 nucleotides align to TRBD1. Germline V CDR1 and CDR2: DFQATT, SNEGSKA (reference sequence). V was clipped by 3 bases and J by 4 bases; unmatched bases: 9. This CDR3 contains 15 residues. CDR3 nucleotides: TGCAGTGCTAGTAAGGGGACAGGGCTCAGCACTGAAGCTTTCTTT. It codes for CSASKGTGLSTEAFF.

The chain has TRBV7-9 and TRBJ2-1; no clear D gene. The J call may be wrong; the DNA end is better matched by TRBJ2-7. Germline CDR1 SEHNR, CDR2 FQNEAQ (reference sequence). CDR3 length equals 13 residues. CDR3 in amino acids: CASSLMTDYEQYF. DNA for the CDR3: TGTGCCAGCAGCCTCATGACCGACTACGAGCAGTACTTC.

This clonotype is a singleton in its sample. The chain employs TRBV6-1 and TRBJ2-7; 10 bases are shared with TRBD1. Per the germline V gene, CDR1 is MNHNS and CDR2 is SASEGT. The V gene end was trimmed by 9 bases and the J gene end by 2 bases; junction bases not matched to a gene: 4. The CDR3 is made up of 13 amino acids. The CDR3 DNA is TGTGCCAGTGCGGGACAGGGGACCTACGAGCAGTACTTC. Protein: CASAGQGTYEQYF.

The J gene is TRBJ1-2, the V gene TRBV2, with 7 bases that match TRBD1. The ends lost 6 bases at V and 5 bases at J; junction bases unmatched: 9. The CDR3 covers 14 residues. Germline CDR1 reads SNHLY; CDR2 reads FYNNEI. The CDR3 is CASRAGGEGYGYTF. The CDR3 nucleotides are TGTGCCAGCAGGGCAGGGGGAGAAGGATATGGCTACACCTTC.

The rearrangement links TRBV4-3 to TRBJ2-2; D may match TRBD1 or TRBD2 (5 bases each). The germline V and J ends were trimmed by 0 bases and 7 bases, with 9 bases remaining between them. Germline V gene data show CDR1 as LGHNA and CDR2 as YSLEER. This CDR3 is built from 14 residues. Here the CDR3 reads CASSQDTGLGELFF. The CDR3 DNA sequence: TGCGCCAGCAGCCAAGACACAGGACTCGGGGAGCTGTTTTTT.

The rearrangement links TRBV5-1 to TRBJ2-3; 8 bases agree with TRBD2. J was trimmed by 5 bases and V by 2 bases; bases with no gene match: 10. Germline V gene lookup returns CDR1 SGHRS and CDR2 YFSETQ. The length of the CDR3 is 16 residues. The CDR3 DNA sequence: TGCGCCAGCAGCTTAGAATATGGGGCGGGAGGAGATACGCAGTATTTT. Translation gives CASSLEYGAGGDTQYF. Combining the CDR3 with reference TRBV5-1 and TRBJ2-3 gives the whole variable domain KAGVTQTPRYLIKTRGQQVTLSCSPISGHRSVSWYQQTPGQGLQFLFEYFSETQRNKGNFPGRFSGRQFSNSRSEMNVSTLELGDSALYLCASSLEYGAGGDTQYFGPGTRLTVL.

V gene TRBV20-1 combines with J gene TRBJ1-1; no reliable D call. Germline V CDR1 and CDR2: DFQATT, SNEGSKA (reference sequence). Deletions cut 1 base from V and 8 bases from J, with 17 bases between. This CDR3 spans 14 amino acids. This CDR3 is CSARASAALREAFF. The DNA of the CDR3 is TGCAGTGCTAGAGCCTCTGCGGCCCTGAGGGAAGCTTTCTTT.

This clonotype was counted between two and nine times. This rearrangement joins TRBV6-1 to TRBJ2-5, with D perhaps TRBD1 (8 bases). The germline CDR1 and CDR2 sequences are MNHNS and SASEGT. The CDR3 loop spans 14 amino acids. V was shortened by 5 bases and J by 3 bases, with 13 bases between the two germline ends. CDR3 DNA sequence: TGTGCCAGCAGTCCGGGGGGACAGGAAGAGACCCAGTACTTC. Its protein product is CASSPGGQEETQYF.

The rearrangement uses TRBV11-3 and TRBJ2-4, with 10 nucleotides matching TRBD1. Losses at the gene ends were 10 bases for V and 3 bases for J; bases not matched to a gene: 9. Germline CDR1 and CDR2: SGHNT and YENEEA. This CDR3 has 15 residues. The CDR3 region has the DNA TGTGCCACCGCTGACAGGGGGCTTGGCAAAAACATTCAGTACTTC. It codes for CATADRGLGKNIQYF. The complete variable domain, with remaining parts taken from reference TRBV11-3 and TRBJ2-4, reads EAGVVQSPRYKIIEKKQPVAFWCNPISGHNTLYWYLQNLGQGPELLIRYENEEAVDDSQLPKDRFSAERLKGVDSTLKIQPAELGDSAVYLCATADRGLGKNIQYFGAGTRLSVL.

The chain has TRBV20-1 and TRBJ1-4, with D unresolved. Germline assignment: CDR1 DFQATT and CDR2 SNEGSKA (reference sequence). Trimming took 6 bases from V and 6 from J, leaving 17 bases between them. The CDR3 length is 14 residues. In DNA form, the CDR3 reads TGCAGTGCGCCGGCCGGGGTATTGGATGAAAAACTGTTTTTT. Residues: CSAPAGVLDEKLFF.

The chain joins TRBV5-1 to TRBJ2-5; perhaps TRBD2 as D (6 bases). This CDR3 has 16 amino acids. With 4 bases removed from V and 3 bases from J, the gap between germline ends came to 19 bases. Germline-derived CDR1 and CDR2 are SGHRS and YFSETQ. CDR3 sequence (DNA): TGCGCCAGCAGCCGATCGGGCGGGATGGGAGAAGAGACCCAGTACTTC. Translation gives CASSRSGGMGEETQYF.

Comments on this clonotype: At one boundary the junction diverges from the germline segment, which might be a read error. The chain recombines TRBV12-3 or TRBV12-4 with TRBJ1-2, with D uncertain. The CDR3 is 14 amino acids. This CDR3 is CASSLGSSDYGYTF. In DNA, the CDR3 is TGTGCCAGCAGCTTAGGGTCGAGTGACTATGGCTACACCTTC.

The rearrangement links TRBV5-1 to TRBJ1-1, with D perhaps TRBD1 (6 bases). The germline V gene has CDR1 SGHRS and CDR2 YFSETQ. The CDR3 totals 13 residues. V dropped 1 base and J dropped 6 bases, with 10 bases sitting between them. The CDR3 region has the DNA TGCGCCAGCAGCTTGAAAGAGGGGGCTGAAGCTTTCTTT. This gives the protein CASSLKEGAEAFF.

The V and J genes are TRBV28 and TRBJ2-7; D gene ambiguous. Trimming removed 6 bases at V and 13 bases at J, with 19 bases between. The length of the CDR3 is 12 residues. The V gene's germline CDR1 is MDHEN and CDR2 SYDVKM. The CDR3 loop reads CASSQEALIPYF. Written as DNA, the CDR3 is TGTGCCAGCAGCCAAGAGGCCCTTATCCCCTACTTC.

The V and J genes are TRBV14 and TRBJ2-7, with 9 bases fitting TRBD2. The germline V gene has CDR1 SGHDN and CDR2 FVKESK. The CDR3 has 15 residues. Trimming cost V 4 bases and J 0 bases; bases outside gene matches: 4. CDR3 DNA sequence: TGTGCCAGCAGCCCACTAGCGGGCTACTCCTACGAGCAGTACTTC. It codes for CASSPLAGYSYEQYF. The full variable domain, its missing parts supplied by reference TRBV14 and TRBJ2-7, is EAGVTQFPSHSVIEKGQTVTLRCDPISGHDNLYWYRRVMGKEIKFLLHFVKESKQDESGMPNNRFLAERTGGTYSTLKVQPAELEDSGVYFCASSPLAGYSYEQYFGPGTRLTVT.

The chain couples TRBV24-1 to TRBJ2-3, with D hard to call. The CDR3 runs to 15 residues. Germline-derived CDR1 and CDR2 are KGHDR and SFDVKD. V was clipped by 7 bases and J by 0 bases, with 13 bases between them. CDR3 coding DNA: TGTGCCACCAGCGATGCGCAGTCTAGCACAGATACGCAGTATTTT. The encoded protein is CATSDAQSSTDTQYF.